The 11 T cell receptor beta chains below come from one sample, sequenced in a study of T cells in Graves' hyperthyroidism and ophthalmopathy. From RNA transcripts, TCR beta CDR3 regions were amplified. TCR CDR3 regions were first amplified by RT-PCR with HTBI primers. TCRdb processed the multiplex PCR reads anew with MiXCR; each CDR3 protein has one entry. The sample lists hundreds of thousands of distinct CDR3 sequences, about 15% seen once, with 3.5% to 4.5% in the top ten. Sequenced input: blood. The source of these receptors is a woman in her thirties or forties with Graves' ophthalmopathy.

This clonotype was recorded at least ten times. The V and J genes are TRBV20-1 and TRBJ2-7, with TRBD2 matching over 7 bases. Germline CDR1 reads DFQATT; CDR2 reads SNEGSKA (reference sequence). V lost 6 bases and J lost 3; bases outside the gene matches: 8. This CDR3 has 13 residues. In DNA, the CDR3 is TGCAGTGCCTGGGGGGGAGGTCACTACGAGCAGTACTTC. Its translation is CSAWGGGHYEQYF.

This clonotype was counted ten times or more. The gene calls are TRBV6-2 or TRBV6-3 and TRBJ2-7; D gene ambiguous. The germline V and J ends were trimmed by 8 bases and 0 bases, with 14 bases remaining between them. Per the germline V gene, CDR1 is MNHEY and CDR2 is SVGEGT. The CDR3 is made up of 14 amino acids. The CDR3 region is CASSFTAFSYEQYF. In nucleotides, the CDR3 is TGTGCCAGCTCTTTTACAGCGTTCTCCTACGAGCAGTACTTC.

This clonotype showed up many times. This sequence joins TRBV6-2 or TRBV6-3 and TRBJ2-7; 7 bases fit TRBD2. The germline CDR1 and CDR2 sequences are MNHEY and SVGEGT. This CDR3 region has 15 residues. V lost 0 bases, J lost 3 bases, and 5 bases stayed unmatched. The CDR3 reads CASSYSPRGVYEQYF. In DNA, the CDR3 is TGTGCCAGCAGTTACTCGCCCCGGGGGGTCTACGAGCAGTACTTC.

This clonotype was observed many times. The V call is TRBV18, the J call TRBJ1-2, with D perhaps matching TRBD1 (6 bases). V shed 2 bases and J shed 8 bases, with 18 bases lying between them. In germline, CDR1 is KGHSH, CDR2 LQKENI. The CDR3 loop spans 15 amino acids. CDR3 nucleotides: TGTGCCAGCTCACCAATACAGGGCAACGCGGGAGGCTACACCTTC. Amino acid sequence: CASSPIQGNAGGYTF. Full variable domain (outside the CDR3, taken from reference TRBV18 and TRBJ1-2): NAGVMQNPRHLVRRRGQEARLRCSPMKGHSHVYWYRQLPEEGLKFMVYLQKENIIDESGMPKERFSAEFPKEGPSILRIQQVVRGDSAAYFCASSPIQGNAGGYTFGSGTRLTVV.

This clonotype was counted a few times. The DNA of the CDR3 is TGCGCCAGCAGCTTAACAGGGGGCGGGCACACTGAAGCTTTCTTT. Translating gives CASSLTGGGHTEAFF. V gene TRBV5-1 combines with J gene TRBJ1-1, with 9 bases matching TRBD1. The V gene end was trimmed by 2 bases and the J gene end by 3 bases; junction bases not matched to a gene: 5. The CDR3 runs 15 residues. CDR1 SGHRS and CDR2 YFSETQ come from the germline V gene.

The V and J genes are TRBV4-3 and TRBJ2-7, with D unresolved. Trimming took 0 bases from V and 3 from J, leaving 9 bases between them. Germline V gene sequence: CDR1 LGHNA, CDR2 YSLEER. The CDR3 has 14 amino acids. The CDR3 region is CASSQDLGYYEQYF. CDR3 coding DNA: TGCGCCAGCAGCCAAGATTTAGGATACTACGAGCAGTACTTC.

This clonotype showed up many times. The V gene is TRBV6-1, the J gene TRBJ2-7; TRBD2 matches 10 bases. The junction had 6 bases not matched to a gene; V was cut back by 6 bases and J by 4 bases. The germline V gene has CDR1 MNHNS and CDR2 SASEGT. The CDR3 consists of 14 residues. CDR3 amino acids: CASRTLAGKYEQYF. In DNA, the CDR3 is TGTGCCAGCAGAACACTAGCGGGAAAGTACGAGCAGTACTTC.

At least ten counts were recorded for this clonotype. The rearrangement uses TRBV10-3 and TRBJ1-3; no clear D. Per germline, CDR1 ENHRY and CDR2 SYGVKD. The CDR3 sequence is 13 residues long. V lost 4 bases to trimming and J lost 7 bases, with 11 bases between them. For the CDR3, the DNA is TGTGCCATCAGTGTTGGCCAGCTCAACACCATATATTTT. This gives the protein CAISVGQLNTIYF.

This clonotype was observed once. Just one base apart from a much larger clone, this may be a read error. The V gene is TRBV30, the J gene TRBJ2-2; D is uncertain. Trimming shortened V by 2 bases and J by 0 bases, and 13 bases separated the two germline ends. CDR1 GTSNPN and CDR2 SVGIG come from the germline V gene (reference sequence). The CDR3 contains 16 residues. The CDR3 coding sequence is TGTGCCTGGAGTAAGTCGTACGCGCCGAACACCGGGGAGCTGTTTTTT. This translates into CAWSKSYAPNTGELFF.

This clonotype has ten or more counts. The V gene is TRBV29-1, the J gene TRBJ2-7; TRBD1 matches at 9 bases. Germline lookup yields CDR1 SQVTM and CDR2 ANQGSEA. The trim removed 6 bases at V and 3 bases at J, leaving 6 bases unmatched. The CDR3 has 13 residues. Here the CDR3 DNA reads TGCAGCGTCCCCGGGACAGGGAACTACGAGCAGTACTTC. It is translated as CSVPGTGNYEQYF.

In its sample, this clonotype was seen many times. The V call is TRBV12-3 or TRBV12-4, the J call TRBJ1-1, with D uncertain. The V end was cut by 7 bases, the J end by 4 bases, with 13 bases between. The CDR3 has 13 residues. The CDR3 region has the DNA TGTGCCAGCAACCCCCTGGCGGGCACTGAAGCTTTCTTT. Its protein is CASNPLAGTEAFF.